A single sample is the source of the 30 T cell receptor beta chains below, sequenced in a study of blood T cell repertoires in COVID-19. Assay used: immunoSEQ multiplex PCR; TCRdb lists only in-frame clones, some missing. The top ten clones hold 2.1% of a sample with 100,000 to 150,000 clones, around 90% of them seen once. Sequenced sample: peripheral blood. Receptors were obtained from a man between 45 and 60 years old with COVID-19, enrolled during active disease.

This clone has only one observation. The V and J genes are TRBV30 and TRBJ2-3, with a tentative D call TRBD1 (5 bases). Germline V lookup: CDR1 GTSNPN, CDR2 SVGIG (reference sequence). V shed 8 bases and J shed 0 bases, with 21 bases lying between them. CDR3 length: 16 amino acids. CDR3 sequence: CAGESRTKVSTDTQYF. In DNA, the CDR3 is TGTGCCGGAGAATCCAGGACAAAGGTTAGCACAGATACGCAGTATTTT.

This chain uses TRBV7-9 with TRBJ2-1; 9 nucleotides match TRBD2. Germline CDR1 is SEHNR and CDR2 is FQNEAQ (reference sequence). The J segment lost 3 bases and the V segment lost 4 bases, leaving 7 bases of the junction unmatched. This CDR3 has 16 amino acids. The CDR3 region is CASSSPASGNYNEQFF. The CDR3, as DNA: TGTGCCAGCAGCTCCCCCGCTAGCGGGAACTACAATGAGCAGTTCTTC.

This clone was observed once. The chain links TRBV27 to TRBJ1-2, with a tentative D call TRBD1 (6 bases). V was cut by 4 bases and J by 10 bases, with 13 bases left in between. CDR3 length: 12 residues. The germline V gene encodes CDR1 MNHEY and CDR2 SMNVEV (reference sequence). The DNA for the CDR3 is TGTGCCAGCAGTTCAACAGGGTTATACTACACCTTC. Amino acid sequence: CASSSTGLYYTF.

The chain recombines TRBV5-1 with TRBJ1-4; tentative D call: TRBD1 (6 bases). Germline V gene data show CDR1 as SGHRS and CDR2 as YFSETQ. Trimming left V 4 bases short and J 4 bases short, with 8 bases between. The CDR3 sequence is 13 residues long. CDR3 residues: CASSLDSNEKLFF. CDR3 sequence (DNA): TGCGCCAGCAGCCTGGACAGTAATGAAAAACTGTTTTTT. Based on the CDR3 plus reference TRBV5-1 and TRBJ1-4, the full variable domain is KAGVTQTPRYLIKTRGQQVTLSCSPISGHRSVSWYQQTPGQGLQFLFEYFSETQRNKGNFPGRFSGRQFSNSRSEMNVSTLELGDSALYLCASSLDSNEKLFFGSGTQLSVL.

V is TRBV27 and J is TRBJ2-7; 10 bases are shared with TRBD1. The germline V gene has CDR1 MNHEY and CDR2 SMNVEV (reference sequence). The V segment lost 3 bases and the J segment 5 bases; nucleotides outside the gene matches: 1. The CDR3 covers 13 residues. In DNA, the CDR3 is TGTGCCAGCAGTTTGGGACAGGGGAACGAGCAGTACTTC. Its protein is CASSLGQGNEQYF.

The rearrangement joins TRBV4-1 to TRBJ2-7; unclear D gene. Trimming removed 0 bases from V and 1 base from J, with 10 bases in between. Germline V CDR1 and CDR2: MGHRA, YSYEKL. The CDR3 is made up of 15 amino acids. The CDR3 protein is CASSQDPGRSYEQYF. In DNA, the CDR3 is TGCGCCAGCAGCCAAGATCCGGGTAGGTCCTACGAGCAGTACTTC.

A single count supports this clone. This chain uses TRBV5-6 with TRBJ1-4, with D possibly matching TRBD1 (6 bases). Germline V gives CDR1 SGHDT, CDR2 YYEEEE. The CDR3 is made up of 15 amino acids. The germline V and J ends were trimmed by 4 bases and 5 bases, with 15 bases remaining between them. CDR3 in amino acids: CASSRVGGPNEKLFF. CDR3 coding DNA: TGTGCCAGCAGCCGGGTAGGGGGACCCAATGAAAAACTGTTTTTT.

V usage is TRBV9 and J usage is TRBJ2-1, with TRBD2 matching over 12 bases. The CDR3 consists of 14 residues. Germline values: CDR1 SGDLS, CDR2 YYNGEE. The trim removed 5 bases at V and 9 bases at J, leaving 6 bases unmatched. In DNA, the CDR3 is TGTGCCAGCAGTAGGCTAGCGGGAGGGGCTGAGCAGTTCTTC. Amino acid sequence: CASSRLAGGAEQFF.

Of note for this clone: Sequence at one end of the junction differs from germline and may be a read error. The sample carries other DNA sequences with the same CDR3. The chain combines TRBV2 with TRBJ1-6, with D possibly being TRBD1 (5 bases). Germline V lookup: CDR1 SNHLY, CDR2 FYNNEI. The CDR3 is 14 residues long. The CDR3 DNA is TGTGCCAGCAGTGACTCGACAGTTAATTCACCCCTCCATTTT. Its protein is CASSDSTVNSPLHF.

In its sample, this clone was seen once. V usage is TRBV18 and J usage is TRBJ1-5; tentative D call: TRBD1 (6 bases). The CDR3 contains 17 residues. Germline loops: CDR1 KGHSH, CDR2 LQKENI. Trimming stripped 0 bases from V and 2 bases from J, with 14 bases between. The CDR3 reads CASSPPNRVGGNQPQHF. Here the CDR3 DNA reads TGTGCCAGCTCACCACCGAACAGGGTAGGGGGCAATCAGCCCCAGCATTTT.

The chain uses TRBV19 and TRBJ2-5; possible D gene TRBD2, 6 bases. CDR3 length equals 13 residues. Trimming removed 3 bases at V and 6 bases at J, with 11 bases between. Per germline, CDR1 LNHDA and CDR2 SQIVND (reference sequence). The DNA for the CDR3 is TGTGCCAGTAGTATTCTGGGGGGAAAGACCCAGTACTTC. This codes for CASSILGGKTQYF.

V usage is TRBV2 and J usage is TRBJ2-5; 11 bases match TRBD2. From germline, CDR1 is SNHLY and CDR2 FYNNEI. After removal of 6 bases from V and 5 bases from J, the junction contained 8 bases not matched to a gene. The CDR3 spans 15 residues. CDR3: CASRGTSGSGETQYF. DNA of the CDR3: TGTGCCAGCAGGGGAACTAGCGGGAGTGGTGAGACCCAGTACTTC.

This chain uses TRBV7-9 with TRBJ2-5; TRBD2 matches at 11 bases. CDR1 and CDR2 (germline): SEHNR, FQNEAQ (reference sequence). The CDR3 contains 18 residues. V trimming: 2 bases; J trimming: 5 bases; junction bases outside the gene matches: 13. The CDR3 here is CASSLLTSGEWKEETQYF. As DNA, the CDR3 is TGTGCCAGCAGCTTACTGACTAGCGGGGAGTGGAAAGAGGAGACCCAGTACTTC. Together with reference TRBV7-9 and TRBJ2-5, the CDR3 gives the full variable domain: DTGVSQNPRHKITKRGQNVTFRCDPISEHNRLYWYRQTLGQGPEFLTYFQNEAQLEKSRLLSDRFSAERPKGSFSTLEIQRTEQGDSAMYLCASSLLTSGEWKEETQYFGPGTRLLVL.

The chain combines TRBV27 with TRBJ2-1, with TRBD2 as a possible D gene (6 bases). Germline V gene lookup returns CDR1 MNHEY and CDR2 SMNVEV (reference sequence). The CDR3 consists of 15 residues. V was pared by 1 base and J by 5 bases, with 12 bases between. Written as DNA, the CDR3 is TGTGCCAGCAGTTTATTACGGGAGATTAACAATGAGCAGTTCTTC. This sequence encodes CASSLLREINNEQFF.

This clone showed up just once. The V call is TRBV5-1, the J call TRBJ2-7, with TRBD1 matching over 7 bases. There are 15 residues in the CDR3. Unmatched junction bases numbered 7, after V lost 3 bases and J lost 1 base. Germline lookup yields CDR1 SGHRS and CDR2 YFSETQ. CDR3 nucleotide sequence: TGCGCCAGCAGCTGCCCTAGGACAGGATCCTACGAGCAGTACGTC. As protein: CASSCPRTGSYEQYV.

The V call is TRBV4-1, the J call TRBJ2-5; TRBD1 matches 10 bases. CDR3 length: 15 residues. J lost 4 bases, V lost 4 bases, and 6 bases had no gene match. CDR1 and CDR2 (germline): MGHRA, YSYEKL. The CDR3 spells CASSPSDRGSETQYF. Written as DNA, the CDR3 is TGCGCCAGCAGCCCCTCGGACAGGGGGTCAGAGACCCAGTACTTC.

The CDR3 sequence is CASSIRLAGVDTQYF. For the CDR3, the DNA is TGTGCCAGTAGTATAAGGCTAGCGGGAGTAGATACGCAGTATTTT. The V call is TRBV19, the J call TRBJ2-3, with 10 positions matching TRBD2. This CDR3 comprises 15 residues. Germline lookup yields CDR1 LNHDA and CDR2 SQIVND (reference sequence). After removal of 2 bases from V and 5 bases from J, the junction contained 4 bases not matched to a gene.

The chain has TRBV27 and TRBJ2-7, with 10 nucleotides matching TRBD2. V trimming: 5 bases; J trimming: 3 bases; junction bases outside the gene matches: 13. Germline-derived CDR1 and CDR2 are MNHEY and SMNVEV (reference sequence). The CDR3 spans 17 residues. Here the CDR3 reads CASSPIPGLAIGYEQYF. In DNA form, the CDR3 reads TGTGCCAGCAGTCCTATACCGGGACTAGCGATAGGCTACGAGCAGTACTTC.

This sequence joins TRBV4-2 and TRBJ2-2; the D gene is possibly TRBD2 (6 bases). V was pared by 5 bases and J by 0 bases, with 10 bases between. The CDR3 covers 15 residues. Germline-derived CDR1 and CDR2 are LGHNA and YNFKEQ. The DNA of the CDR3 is TGTGCCAGCAGCTTCGCGGGGACGAACACCGGGGAGCTGTTTTTT. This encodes CASSFAGTNTGELFF.

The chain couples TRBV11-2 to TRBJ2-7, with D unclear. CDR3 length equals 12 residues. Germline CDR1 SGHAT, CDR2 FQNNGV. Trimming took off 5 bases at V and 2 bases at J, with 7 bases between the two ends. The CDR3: CASSPAAYEQYF. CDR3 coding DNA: TGTGCCAGCAGCCCGGCGGCCTACGAGCAGTACTTC. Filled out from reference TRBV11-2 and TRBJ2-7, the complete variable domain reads EAGVAQSPRYKIIEKRQSVAFWCNPISGHATLYWYQQILGQGPKLLIQFQNNGVVDDSQLPKDRFSAERLKGVDSTLKIQPAKLEDSAVYLCASSPAAYEQYFGPGTRLTVT.

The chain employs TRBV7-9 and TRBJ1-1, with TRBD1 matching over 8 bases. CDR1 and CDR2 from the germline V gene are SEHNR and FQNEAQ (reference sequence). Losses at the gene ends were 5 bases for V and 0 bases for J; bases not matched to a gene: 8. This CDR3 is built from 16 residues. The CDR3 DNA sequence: TGTGCCAGCAGCCAGGGGACAGGAGGAATGAACACTGAAGCTTTCTTT. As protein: CASSQGTGGMNTEAFF.

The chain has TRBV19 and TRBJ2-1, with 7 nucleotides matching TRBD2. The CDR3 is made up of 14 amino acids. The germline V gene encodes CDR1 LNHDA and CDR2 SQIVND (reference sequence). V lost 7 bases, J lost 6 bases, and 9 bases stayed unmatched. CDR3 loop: CASTPRGDSNEQFF. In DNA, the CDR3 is TGTGCCAGTACACCCCGGGGGGACTCCAATGAGCAGTTCTTC. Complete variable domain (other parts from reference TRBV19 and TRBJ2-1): DGGITQSPKYLFRKEGQNVTLSCEQNLNHDAMYWYRQDPGQGLRLIYYSQIVNDFQKGDIAEGYSVSREKKESFPLTVTSAQKNPTAFYLCASTPRGDSNEQFFGPGTRLTVL.

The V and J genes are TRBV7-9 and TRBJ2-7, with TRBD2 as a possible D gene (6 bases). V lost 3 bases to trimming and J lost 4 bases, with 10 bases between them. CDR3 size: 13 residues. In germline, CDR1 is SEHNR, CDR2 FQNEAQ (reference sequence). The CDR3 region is CASSFGGLYEQYF. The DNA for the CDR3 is TGTGCCAGCAGCTTTGGAGGGCTATACGAGCAGTACTTC. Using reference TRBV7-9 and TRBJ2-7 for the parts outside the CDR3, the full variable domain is DTGVSQNPRHKITKRGQNVTFRCDPISEHNRLYWYRQTLGQGPEFLTYFQNEAQLEKSRLLSDRFSAERPKGSFSTLEIQRTEQGDSAMYLCASSFGGLYEQYFGPGTRLTVT.

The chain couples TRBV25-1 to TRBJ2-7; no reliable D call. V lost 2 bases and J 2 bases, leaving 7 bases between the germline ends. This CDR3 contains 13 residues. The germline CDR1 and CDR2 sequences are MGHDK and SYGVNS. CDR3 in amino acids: CASSESQAYEQYF. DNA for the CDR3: TGTGCCAGCAGTGAAAGCCAGGCCTACGAGCAGTACTTC.

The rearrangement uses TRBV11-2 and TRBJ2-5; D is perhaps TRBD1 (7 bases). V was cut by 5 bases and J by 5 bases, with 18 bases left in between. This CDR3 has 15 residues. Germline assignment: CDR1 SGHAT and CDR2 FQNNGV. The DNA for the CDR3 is TGTGCCAGCAGCCCCCCTCAGGGGGGTTTGGAGACCCAGTACTTC. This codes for CASSPPQGGLETQYF. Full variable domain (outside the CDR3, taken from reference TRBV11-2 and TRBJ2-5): EAGVAQSPRYKIIEKRQSVAFWCNPISGHATLYWYQQILGQGPKLLIQFQNNGVVDDSQLPKDRFSAERLKGVDSTLKIQPAKLEDSAVYLCASSPPQGGLETQYFGPGTRLLVL.

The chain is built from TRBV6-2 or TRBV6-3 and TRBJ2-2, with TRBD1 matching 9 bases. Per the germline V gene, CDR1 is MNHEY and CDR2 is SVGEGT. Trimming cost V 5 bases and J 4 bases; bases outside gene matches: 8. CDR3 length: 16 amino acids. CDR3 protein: CASSNQQGAPTGELFF. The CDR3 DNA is TGTGCCAGCAGTAACCAACAGGGGGCGCCCACCGGGGAGCTGTTTTTT.

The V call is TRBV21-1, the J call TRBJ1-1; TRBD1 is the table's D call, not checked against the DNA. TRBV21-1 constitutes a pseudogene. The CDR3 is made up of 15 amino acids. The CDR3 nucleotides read TGTGCCAGCAGCAAAGGTTATACAGGGGTGTGTGAAGCTTTCTTT. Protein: CASSKGYTGVCEAFF.

The CDR3 loop is CATSRLGSLNEQFF. Here the CDR3 DNA reads TGTGCCACCAGCAGATTGGGGAGCCTCAATGAGCAGTTCTTC. This sequence joins TRBV15 and TRBJ2-1, with a weak D call TRBD2 (5 bases). The CDR3 totals 14 residues. Germline CDR1 LNHNV, CDR2 YYDKDF (reference sequence). Trimming took 2 bases from V and 6 from J, leaving 11 bases between them.

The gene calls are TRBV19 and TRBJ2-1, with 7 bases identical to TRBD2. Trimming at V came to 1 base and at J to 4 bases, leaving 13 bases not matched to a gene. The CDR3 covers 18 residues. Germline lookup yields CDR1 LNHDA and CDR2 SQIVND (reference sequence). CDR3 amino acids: CASSIASLLGAGYNEQFF. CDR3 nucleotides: TGTGCCAGTAGTATAGCCTCCCTACTTGGAGCGGGATACAATGAGCAGTTCTTC. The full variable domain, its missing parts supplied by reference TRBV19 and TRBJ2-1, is DGGITQSPKYLFRKEGQNVTLSCEQNLNHDAMYWYRQDPGQGLRLIYYSQIVNDFQKGDIAEGYSVSREKKESFPLTVTSAQKNPTAFYLCASSIASLLGAGYNEQFFGPGTRLTVL.

CDR3 sequence reads: CASSLALAGPEQFF. CDR3 coding DNA: TGTGCCAGCAGTTTAGCGCTAGCGGGACCTGAGCAGTTCTTC. V and J are TRBV28 and TRBJ2-1; 9 bases fit TRBD2. Germline CDR1 reads MDHEN; CDR2 reads SYDVKM. V dropped 2 bases and J dropped 9; count of bases not matched to a gene: 5. The CDR3 runs to 14 residues.